A single sample gave rise to the 12 T cell receptor beta chains below, sequenced in a study of cytomegalovirus exposure and HLA in healthy donors. The PCR used 60 Vbeta and 13 Jbeta primers. Clones were read by immunoSEQ multiplex PCR, and TCRdb kept only the in-frame ones, dropping some. The profile shows 80,000 to 100,000 clones, about four fifths of them singletons. Sequenced: PBMCs. These receptors were taken from a female donor in good health and CMV-seropositive.

This clone came up a few times. The chain recombines TRBV19 with TRBJ1-1; TRBD1 might be the D (5 bases). V was cut by 7 bases and J by 1 base, with 19 bases left in between. The CDR3 sequence is 16 residues long. Germline-derived CDR1 and CDR2 are LNHDA and SQIVND (reference sequence). The CDR3 is CASTFPTLGGNTEAFF. The CDR3 DNA is TGTGCCAGTACTTTTCCCACTCTCGGGGGGAACACTGAAGCTTTCTTT.

V and J are TRBV28 and TRBJ1-1; D unresolved. Germline CDR1 is MDHEN and CDR2 is SYDVKM. Trimming pared 5 bases from V and 1 base from J, leaving 5 bases between. CDR3 size: 12 residues. The CDR3: CASSPGNTEAFF. The CDR3 DNA reads as TGTGCCAGCAGTCCGGGGAACACTGAAGCTTTCTTT. Full variable domain (rest looked up from reference TRBV28 and TRBJ1-1): DVKVTQSSRYLVKRTGEKVFLECVQDMDHENMFWYRQDPGLGLRLIYFSYDVKMKEKGDIPEGYSVSREKKERFSLILESASTNQTSMYLCASSPGNTEAFFGQGTRLTVV.

The chain is built from TRBV5-6 and TRBJ2-7, with D possibly TRBD2 on 6 matching bases. V lost 3 bases to trimming and J lost 2 bases, with 15 bases between them. Germline V gives CDR1 SGHDT, CDR2 YYEEEE. This CDR3 has 15 residues. The CDR3 sequence: CASSSPEGPPYEQYF. CDR3 nucleotides: TGTGCCAGCAGCTCACCGGAGGGGCCTCCCTACGAGCAGTACTTC.

V gene TRBV29-1 combines with J gene TRBJ2-3, with unresolved D. Trimming removed 0 bases from V and 4 bases from J, with 5 bases in between. Germline CDR1 reads SQVTM; CDR2 reads ANQGSEA. The CDR3 is 12 residues long. Here the CDR3 reads CSVEDGSDTQYF. The CDR3 nucleotides are TGCAGCGTTGAAGATGGCTCAGATACGCAGTATTTT.

This sequence joins TRBV6-5 and TRBJ2-1; 10 positions match TRBD1. This CDR3 contains 15 residues. Germline CDR1 and CDR2: MNHEY and SVGAGI. The V gene end was trimmed by 5 bases and the J gene end by 2 bases; junction bases not matched to a gene: 3. Here the CDR3 reads CASSTGTGAYNEQFF. The CDR3, as DNA: TGTGCCAGCAGTACCGGGACAGGGGCCTACAATGAGCAGTTCTTC.

This chain links TRBV2 with TRBJ2-7; D might be TRBD2 (5 bases). Germline CDR1 and CDR2: SNHLY and FYNNEI. Trimming removed 2 bases from V and 6 bases from J, with 8 bases in between. The CDR3 length is 12 residues. CDR3 protein: CASSESAGEQYF. The CDR3 nucleotides read TGTGCCAGCAGTGAATCGGCGGGCGAGCAGTACTTC. The full variable domain, with the rest looked up from reference TRBV2 and TRBJ2-7, is EPEVTQTPSHQVTQMGQEVILRCVPISNHLYFYWYRQILGQKVEFLVSFYNNEISEKSEIFDDQFSVERPDGSNFTLKIRSTKLEDSAMYFCASSESAGEQYFGPGTRLTVT.

V usage is TRBV19 and J usage is TRBJ1-5, with 7 bases matching TRBD1. The CDR3 is made up of 14 amino acids. J lost 4 bases, V lost 7 bases, and 7 bases had no gene match. In germline, CDR1 is LNHDA, CDR2 SQIVND (reference sequence). As DNA, the CDR3 is TGTGCCAGTACTAAAGACAGGGTTAATCAGCCCCAGCATTTT. Its translation: CASTKDRVNQPQHF.

The chain carries TRBV13 and TRBJ2-5; D is possibly TRBD1 (7 bases). Germline-derived CDR1 and CDR2 are PRHDT and FYEKMQ (reference sequence). This CDR3 is built from 13 residues. Trimming pared 5 bases from V and 2 bases from J, leaving 9 bases between. This CDR3 reads CASSQGGQETQYF. The CDR3 DNA sequence: TGTGCCAGCAGCCAGGGGGGTCAAGAGACCCAGTACTTC.

The chain combines TRBV7-8 with TRBJ2-7; a weak D match, TRBD1 (5 bases). This CDR3 region has 14 residues. The V and J ends lost 5 bases and 3 bases respectively, with 14 bases between them. CDR1 SGHVS and CDR2 FQNEAQ come from the germline V gene. The CDR3 DNA sequence: TGTGCCAGCAGCCCAGGGTGGGTCTTCTACGAGCAGTACTTC. As protein: CASSPGWVFYEQYF.

The chain uses TRBV10-2 and TRBJ2-1, with a tentative D call TRBD2 (6 bases). The CDR3 spans 17 residues. The germline CDR1 and CDR2 sequences are WSHSY and SAAADI. V dropped 2 bases and J dropped 1 base, with 15 bases sitting between them. CDR3: CASSERSGYSSYNEQFF. CDR3 DNA: TGCGCCAGCAGTGAGAGAAGCGGGTATTCTTCCTACAATGAGCAGTTCTTC.

J is TRBJ2-1 and V is TRBV5-1; 10 bases fit TRBD2. V shed 3 bases, J shed 6 bases, and the junction held 6 bases outside the gene matches. This CDR3 region has 15 residues. Germline V CDR1 and CDR2: SGHRS, YFSETQ. Here the CDR3 DNA reads TGCGCCAGCAGCTGGAGCGGGGGGGCGGGCAATGAGCAGTTCTTC. The encoded protein is CASSWSGGAGNEQFF.

This chain uses TRBV5-1 with TRBJ2-3; perhaps TRBD1 as D (5 bases). Trimming took off 5 bases at V and 5 bases at J, with 18 bases between the two ends. Per germline, CDR1 SGHRS and CDR2 YFSETQ. This CDR3 spans 15 amino acids. The CDR3 here is CASRRNSGQVDTQYF. CDR3 DNA: TGCGCCAGCAGAAGAAACTCAGGGCAGGTAGATACGCAGTATTTT.